The sequence of this T cell receptor beta chain was determined in a study of CD8+ T cells in alopecia areata. Whole-study results and caveats: Scalp clonality dropped significantly under tofacitinib, as did expanded CD8+ top-100 clones.

Turning to this clone: The antigen is not known.

Reverse transcription of extracted RNA yielded cDNA, which provided the sequencing template. The table came from immunoSEQ multiplex PCR; TCRdb's copy has only in-frame clones and leaves some out. The sample has 150,000 to 200,000 clones, 58% seen once; the top ten hold roughly 12%. Germline CDR1 and CDR2: MNHNS and SASEGT. Trimming took off 9 bases at V and 4 bases at J, with 11 bases between the two ends. CDR3 length: 12 amino acids. Treatment indicated: oral pan-JAK inhibitor, 5-10 mg twice daily. Starting from PBMCs, sorting isolated CD4+ and CD8+ T cells. The specimen was CD8+ T cells sorted from blood, collected at week 24, from a patient treated with tofacitinib. This chain uses TRBV6-1 with TRBJ2-3; D gene ambiguous. This clonotype originated in a human donor with alopecia areata. In DNA, the CDR3 is TGTGCCAGTCTCGGCGGAGCAGATACGCAGTATTTT. This sequence encodes CASLGGADTQYF.